The 2 T cell receptor beta chains below were found in one sample sequenced in a study of control samples from healthy donors and cancer patients (dated by TCRdb to the early 2020s). The library was obtained by the immunoSEQ multiplex PCR assay. TCRdb stores this immuneACCESS table with in-frame sequences only. Part of the clones is absent; in the studies checked, under half of the shortfall reflects unresolved V genes, and no reason is known for the rest. Here the sample has 170,000 or so clones; around 90% occur a single time. The top ten clones comprise around 1.4% of the sample. Input material: blood. These receptor sequences come from a woman aged 45-65 years in good health.

The chain links TRBV20-1 to TRBJ1-1; D not resolved. The V and J ends lost 3 bases and 3 bases respectively, with 29 bases between them. In germline, CDR1 is DFQATT, CDR2 SNEGSKA (reference sequence). This CDR3 region has 19 residues. This CDR3 reads CSASTSTSPNIEEDTEAFF. In DNA form, the CDR3 reads TGCAGTGCTAGTACGAGCACGAGTCCAAACATCGAGGAGGACACTGAAGCTTTCTTT.

The chain couples TRBV18 to TRBJ1-1; the D is unclear. Trimming pared 8 bases from V and 3 bases from J, leaving 13 bases between. From germline, CDR1 is KGHSH and CDR2 LQKENI. This CDR3 contains 13 residues. CDR3 protein: CASVGMVDTEAFF. The CDR3 DNA reads as TGTGCCAGCGTAGGTATGGTGGACACTGAAGCTTTCTTT.